The 3 T cell receptor beta chains below were found in one sample sequenced in a study of breast tumors, draining lymph nodes, adjacent tissues. Using its own MiXCR run on the multiplex PCR reads, TCRdb lists one record per CDR3 protein. The sample lists roughly 120,000 distinct CDR3 sequences; approximately 20% were seen once. Samples came from axillary lymph nodes draining the breast cancer. Sequences were obtained from axillary lymph node tissue. These TCRs come from a female donor with breast cancer. Some clones in this sample may be carry-over from other donors' samples.

The J gene is TRBJ2-1, the V gene TRBV3-1; 11 bases match TRBD2. CDR1 and CDR2 from the germline V gene are LGHDT and YNNKEL (reference sequence). V was pared by 1 base and J by 6 bases, with 5 bases of the junction left unmatched. The CDR3 totals 16 residues. The CDR3 loop reads CASSQGLAGHLNEQFF. CDR3 in DNA: TGTGCCAGCAGCCAAGGACTAGCGGGGCATCTCAATGAGCAGTTCTTC.

This clonotype was observed many times. The chain couples TRBV7-2 to TRBJ2-3; 10 bases fit TRBD2. Germline-derived CDR1 and CDR2 are SGHTA and FQGNSA. Unmatched junction bases numbered 6, after V lost 1 base and J lost 2 bases. The CDR3 is made up of 17 amino acids. CDR3 sequence reads: CASSLDPAGGNTDTQYF. The CDR3 nucleotides are TGTGCCAGCAGCTTAGACCCAGCGGGGGGGAACACAGATACGCAGTATTTT.

This clonotype was recorded many times. The V gene is TRBV11-2, the J gene TRBJ2-1, with 12 bases that match TRBD2. CDR3 length equals 19 residues. CDR1 is SGHAT and CDR2 is FQNNGV in the germline V gene. After removal of 1 base from V and 0 bases from J, the junction contained 7 bases not matched to a gene. The chain's CDR3 is CASSLVPSGRGSSYNEQFF. The CDR3 nucleotides are TGTGCCAGCAGCTTAGTTCCTAGCGGGAGGGGAAGCTCCTACAATGAGCAGTTCTTC. Looking up the rest from reference TRBV11-2 and TRBJ2-1 gives the full variable domain: EAGVAQSPRYKIIEKRQSVAFWCNPISGHATLYWYQQILGQGPKLLIQFQNNGVVDDSQLPKDRFSAERLKGVDSTLKIQPAKLEDSAVYLCASSLVPSGRGSSYNEQFFGPGTRLTVL.